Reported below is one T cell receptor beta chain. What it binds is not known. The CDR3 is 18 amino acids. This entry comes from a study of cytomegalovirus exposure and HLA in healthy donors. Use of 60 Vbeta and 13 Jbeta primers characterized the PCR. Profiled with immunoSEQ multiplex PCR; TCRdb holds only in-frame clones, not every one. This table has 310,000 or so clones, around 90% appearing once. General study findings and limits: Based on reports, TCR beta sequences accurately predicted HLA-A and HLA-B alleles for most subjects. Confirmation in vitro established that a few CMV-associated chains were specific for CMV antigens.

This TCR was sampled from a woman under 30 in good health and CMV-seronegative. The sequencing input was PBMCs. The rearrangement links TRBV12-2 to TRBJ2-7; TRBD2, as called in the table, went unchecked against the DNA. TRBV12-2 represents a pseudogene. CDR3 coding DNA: TGTGCAAGTCGCTCTCGCCGGAGCGGAGCGGGGGGACCCTACGAGCAGTACTTC. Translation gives CASRSRRSGAGGPYEQYF.